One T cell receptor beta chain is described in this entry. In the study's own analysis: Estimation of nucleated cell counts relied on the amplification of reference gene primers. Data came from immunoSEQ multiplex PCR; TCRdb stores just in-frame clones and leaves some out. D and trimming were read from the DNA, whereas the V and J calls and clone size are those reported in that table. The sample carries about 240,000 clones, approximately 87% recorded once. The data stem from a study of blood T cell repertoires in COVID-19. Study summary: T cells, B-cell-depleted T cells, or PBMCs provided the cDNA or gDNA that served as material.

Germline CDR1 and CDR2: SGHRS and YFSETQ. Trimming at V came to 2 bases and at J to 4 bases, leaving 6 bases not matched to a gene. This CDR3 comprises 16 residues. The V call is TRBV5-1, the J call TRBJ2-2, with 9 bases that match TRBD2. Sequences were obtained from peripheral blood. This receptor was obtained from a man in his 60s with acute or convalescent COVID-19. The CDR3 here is CASSLQAGGFTGELFF. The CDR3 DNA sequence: TGCGCCAGCAGCTTACAAGCGGGAGGTTTCACCGGGGAGCTGTTTTTT.